Given below is one T cell receptor (beta chain) in context. Its antigen remains unidentified. This specimen comes from a study of shared clonotypes between healthy human individuals. Sequenced by immunoSEQ multiplex PCR; TCRdb stores in-frame clones only, minus some. The table lists approximately 2,000,000 clones, around 93% of them singletons. Healthy HIV-negative adults with no recent acute infections or vaccinations were recruited as donors. Overall study findings and caveats: Investigators collected only blood, and repertoires in tissues likely differ. Despite large depth, sorted-subset datasets appeared incompletely sequenced.

The CDR3 covers 15 residues. CDR1 and CDR2 (germline): SGHTA, FQGNSA. The V gene end was trimmed by 5 bases and the J gene end by 2 bases; junction bases not matched to a gene: 5. This sequence joins TRBV7-2 and TRBJ1-5; 8 bases fit TRBD1. This TCR was recovered from a man younger than 35 in good health. Some clones in this sample may be carry-over from other donors' samples. Sequencing used naive CD4+ T cells from PBMCs. Subset denoted: CD45RA+ positively selected. This chain's CDR3 is CASSHDRGGNQPQHF. The CDR3 DNA reads TGTGCCAGCAGCCACGACAGGGGCGGCAATCAGCCCCAGCATTTT. The whole variable domain, filled in from reference TRBV7-2 and TRBJ1-5, reads GAGVSQSPSNKVTEKGKDVELRCDPISGHTALYWYRQSLGQGLEFLIYFQGNSAPDKSGLPSDRFSAERTGGSVSTLTIQRTQQEDSAVYLCASSHDRGGNQPQHFGDGTRLSIL.